The clone carrying this TCR beta chain was counted at least ten times. CDR3 length equals 15 residues. The ends were cut back, 5 bases at V and 3 bases at J, with 11 bases in the middle. Germline CDR1 WSHSY, CDR2 SAAADI. Researchers took RNA transcripts and amplified the TCR beta CDR3 regions from them. First-round RT-PCR targeting the TCR CDR3 was performed with the HTBI primer set. TCRdb recomputed calls from the multiplex PCR reads with MiXCR, one row per CDR3 protein. Here the sample spans about 50,000 distinct CDR3 sequences, around 48% being singletons. These data are taken from a study of T cells in Graves' hyperthyroidism and ophthalmopathy.

Sequencing was performed on blood. The chain links TRBV10-2 to TRBJ1-6, with D uncertain. This clonotype was sampled from a woman aged 25-40 years with Graves' ophthalmopathy. Written as DNA, the CDR3 is TGCGCCAGCAGTACCCTGGGTTACTATAATTCACCCCTCCACTTT. It codes for CASSTLGYYNSPLHF.